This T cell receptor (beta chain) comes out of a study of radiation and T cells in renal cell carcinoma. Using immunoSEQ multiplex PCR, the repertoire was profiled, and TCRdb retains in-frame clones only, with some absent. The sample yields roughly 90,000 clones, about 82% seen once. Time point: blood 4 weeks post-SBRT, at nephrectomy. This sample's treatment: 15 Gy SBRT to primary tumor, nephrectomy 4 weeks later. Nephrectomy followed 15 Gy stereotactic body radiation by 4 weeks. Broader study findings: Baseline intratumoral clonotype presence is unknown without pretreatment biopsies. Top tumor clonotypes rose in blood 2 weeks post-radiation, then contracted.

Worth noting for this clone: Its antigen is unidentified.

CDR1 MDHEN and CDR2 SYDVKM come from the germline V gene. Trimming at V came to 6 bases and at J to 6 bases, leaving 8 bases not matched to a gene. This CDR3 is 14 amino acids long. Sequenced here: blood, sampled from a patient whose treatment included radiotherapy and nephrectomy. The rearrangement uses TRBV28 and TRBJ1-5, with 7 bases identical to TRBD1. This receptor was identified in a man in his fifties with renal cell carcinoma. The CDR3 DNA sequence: TGTGCCAGCAGACCACCAGGGGGGGGTCAGCCCCAGCATTTT. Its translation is CASRPPGGGQPQHF.